This T cell receptor (beta chain) was retrieved from a study of blood T cell repertoires in COVID-19. Study-wide context: The United States, Italy and Spain supplied acute and convalescent COVID-19 samples. Nucleic acid was either cDNA or gDNA, and it came from T cells, B-cell-depleted T cells, or PBMCs.

Trimming cost V 4 bases and J 4 bases; bases outside gene matches: 8. The germline V gene has CDR1 SGHNT and CDR2 YYREEE (reference sequence). The CDR3 is 15 amino acids. Methods used by the authors: Amplification with reference gene primers provided the estimates of nucleated cell counts. Produced via immunoSEQ multiplex PCR; TCRdb's table is partial and in-frame only. The V and J calls and clone size come from that table; D and trimming were worked out from the DNA. The table lists roughly 100,000 clones, more than 75% of them singletons. This chain links TRBV5-4 with TRBJ1-3; 7 positions match TRBD1. The clonotype originates from a human donor in a cohort sampled during active COVID-19. The sequencing input was peripheral blood. As DNA, the CDR3 is TGTGCCAGCAGCAGGGGGCGATCGTTCGGAAACACCATATATTTT. As protein: CASSRGRSFGNTIYF. Looking up the rest from reference TRBV5-4 and TRBJ1-3 gives the full variable domain: ETGVTQSPTHLIKTRGQQVTLRCSSQSGHNTVSWYQQALGQGPQFIFQYYREEENGRGNFPPRFSGLQFPNYSSELNVNALELDDSALYLCASSRGRSFGNTIYFGEGSWLTVV.